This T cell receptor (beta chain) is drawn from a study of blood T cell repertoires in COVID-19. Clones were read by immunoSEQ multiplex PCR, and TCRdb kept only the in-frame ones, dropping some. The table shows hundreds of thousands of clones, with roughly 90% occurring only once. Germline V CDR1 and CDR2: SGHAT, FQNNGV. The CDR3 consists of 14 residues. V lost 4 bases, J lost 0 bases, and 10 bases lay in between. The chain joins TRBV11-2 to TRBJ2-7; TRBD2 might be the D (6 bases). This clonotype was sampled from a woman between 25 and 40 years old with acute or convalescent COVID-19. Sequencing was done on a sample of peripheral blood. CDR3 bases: TGTGCCAGCAGCTGGGCGGGACCCTCCTACGAGCAGTACTTC. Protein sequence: CASSWAGPSYEQYF.